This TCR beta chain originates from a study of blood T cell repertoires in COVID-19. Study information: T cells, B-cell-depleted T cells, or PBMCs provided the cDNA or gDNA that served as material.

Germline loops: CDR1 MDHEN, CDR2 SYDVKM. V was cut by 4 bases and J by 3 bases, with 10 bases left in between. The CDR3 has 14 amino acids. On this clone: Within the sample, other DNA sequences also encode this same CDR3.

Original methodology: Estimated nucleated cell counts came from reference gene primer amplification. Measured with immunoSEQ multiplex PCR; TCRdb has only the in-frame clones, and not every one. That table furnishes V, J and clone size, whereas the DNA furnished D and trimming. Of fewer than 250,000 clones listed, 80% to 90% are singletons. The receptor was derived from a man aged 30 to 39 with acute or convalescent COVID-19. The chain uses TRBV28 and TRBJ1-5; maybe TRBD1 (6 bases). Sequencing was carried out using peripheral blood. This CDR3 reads CASSYDRYNQPQHF. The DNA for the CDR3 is TGTGCCAGCAGTTATGACAGGTACAATCAGCCCCAGCATTTT.